This paragraph reports one T cell receptor beta chain. Its specificity is unknown. These data belong to a study of CD4 T cells in relation to SARS-CoV-2 and coronaviruses. Study-level information: After 10 to 11 days of antigen culture, PBMC TCR beta CDR3s were sequenced. Findings and caveats of the study: In around 60% of donors, memory CD4+ clonotypes crossrecognized SARS-CoV-2 and at least one common cold coronavirus spike.

The repertoire was sequenced with immunoSEQ multiplex PCR; TCRdb's copy has only in-frame clones and lacks some. The sample contains 11,000 or so clones, approximately 80% of which appear only once. In germline, CDR1 is MNHEY, CDR2 SVGAGI. This CDR3 contains 14 residues. Between the trimmed V and J ends, which lost 2 bases and 3 bases, there was a span of 7 bases. The unexposed donors gave CD4+ T cells in about 2011-2018, prior to COVID-19. The cells were cultured for around ten days before CD4+ T cells were isolated. As cell numbers allowed, unexposed-donor CD4+ T cells faced SARS-CoV-2 S/N and four cold-coronavirus spikes. Cultures received half-medium IL-2 refreshes on days 3 and 7.

This TCR was sampled from a human donor in good health. The rearrangement uses TRBV6-5 and TRBJ1-4; D may be TRBD1 (5 bases). Material for sequencing was CD4+ T cells from PBMCs, cultured in vitro. CDR3 DNA: TGTGCCAGCAGTTACCGGGGGTCTAATGAAAAACTGTTTTTT. This translates into CASSYRGSNEKLFF.